The present entry profiles one TCR beta chain with its context. Data came from immunoSEQ multiplex PCR; TCRdb stores just in-frame clones and leaves some out. Among approximately 210,000 clones listed, around 83% were seen once. The data belong to a study of blood T cell repertoires in COVID-19. Sequencing used peripheral blood. This clonotype was obtained from a woman in her 50s with acute or convalescent COVID-19.

In nucleotides, the CDR3 is TGTGCCAGCAGCTTAGCGGCCGGACAGGGTCACGAGCAGTACTTC. Amino acid sequence: CASSLAAGQGHEQYF. J is TRBJ2-7 and V is TRBV7-2; 8 bases align to TRBD1. The ends lost 0 bases at V and 5 bases at J; junction bases unmatched: 6. The germline V gene encodes CDR1 SGHTA and CDR2 FQGNSA. CDR3 size: 15 residues.